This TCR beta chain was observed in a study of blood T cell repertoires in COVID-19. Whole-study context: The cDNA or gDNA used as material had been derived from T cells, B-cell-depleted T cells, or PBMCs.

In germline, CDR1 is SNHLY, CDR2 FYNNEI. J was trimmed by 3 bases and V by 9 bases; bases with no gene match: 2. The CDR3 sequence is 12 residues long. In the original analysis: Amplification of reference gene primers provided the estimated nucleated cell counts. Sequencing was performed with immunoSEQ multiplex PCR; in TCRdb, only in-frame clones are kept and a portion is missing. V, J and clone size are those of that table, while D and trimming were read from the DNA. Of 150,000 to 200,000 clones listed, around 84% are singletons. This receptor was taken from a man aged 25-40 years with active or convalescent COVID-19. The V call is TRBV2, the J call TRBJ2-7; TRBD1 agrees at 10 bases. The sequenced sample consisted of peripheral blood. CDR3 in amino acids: CARGQGGYEQYF. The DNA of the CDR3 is TGTGCCAGAGGACAGGGGGGCTACGAGCAGTACTTC.